The sequence of this T cell receptor (beta chain) was determined in a study of T cell responses to AZD1222 COVID-19 vaccine. Whole-study results and caveats: Clonal diversity was possibly underestimated; the donors were predominantly white British and more often female. Baseline serology detected seropositivity in only a handful of AZD1222 recipients.

As to this clone: Antigen specificity is unknown.

V trimming: 4 bases; J trimming: 2 bases; junction bases outside the gene matches: 16. The CDR3 runs 18 residues. Germline V CDR1 and CDR2: SGHKS, YYEKEE (reference sequence). Generated by immunoSEQ multiplex PCR, the TCRdb table keeps only in-frame clones and is missing some. This repertoire shows 100,000 to 150,000 clones, around 89% found once; its top ten account for around 4%. The sample consisted of peripheral blood, taken on day 0 of AZD1222 vaccination. V gene TRBV5-5 combines with J gene TRBJ2-7; 9 bases fit TRBD2. The receptor comes from an adult in good health. CDR3: CASSPTLAGRGGTYEQYF. In nucleotides, the CDR3 is TGTGCCAGCAGCCCTACTTTGGCCGGGCGGGGGGGTACCTACGAGCAGTACTTC.